Following are 25 T cell receptor beta chains from one sample sequenced in a study of blood T cell repertoires in COVID-19. Assay used: immunoSEQ multiplex PCR; TCRdb lists only in-frame clones, some missing. Of more than 75,000 clones detected, less than 85% appear once; the ten largest clones hold 13%. The sequencing input was peripheral blood. These receptors were taken from a human donor in a cohort sampled during active COVID-19.

This clone was recorded only once. The V gene is TRBV5-4, the J gene TRBJ2-1; 7 bases map to TRBD2. The CDR3 is made up of 16 amino acids. The germline gives CDR1 SGHNT, CDR2 YYREEE (reference sequence). V lost 1 base and J lost 0; bases outside the gene matches: 4. CDR3 sequence (DNA): TGTGCCAGCAGCTTGCAGCGGGGAGCCTCCTACAATGAGCAGTTCTTC. It is translated as CASSLQRGASYNEQFF.

The chain links TRBV11-2 to TRBJ1-6; D is undetermined. This CDR3 is 14 amino acids long. The germline CDR1 and CDR2 sequences are SGHAT and FQNNGV. The V end was cut by 5 bases, the J end by 3 bases, with 8 bases between. The CDR3 sequence is CASSSDLYNSPLHF. CDR3 bases: TGTGCCAGCAGCAGCGATCTCTATAATTCACCCCTCCACTTT.

The chain links TRBV2 to TRBJ1-2; unclear D gene. Germline V gene sequence: CDR1 SNHLY, CDR2 FYNNEI. The V gene lost 11 bases and the J gene lost 2 bases, with 15 bases spanning the gap. This CDR3 spans 13 amino acids. The CDR3 nucleotides are TGTGCCTCCGGTGGCCGCGGGAACTATGGCTACACCTTC. This sequence encodes CASGGRGNYGYTF. Using reference TRBV2 and TRBJ1-2 for the parts outside the CDR3, the full variable domain is EPEVTQTPSHQVTQMGQEVILRCVPISNHLYFYWYRQILGQKVEFLVSFYNNEISEKSEIFDDQFSVERPDGSNFTLKIRSTKLEDSAMYFCASGGRGNYGYTFGSGTRLTVV.

The rearrangement uses TRBV7-9 and TRBJ1-4; D unclear. Germline V gives CDR1 SEHNR, CDR2 FQNEAQ (reference sequence). V was clipped by 4 bases and J by 0 bases, with 9 bases between them. The CDR3 extends over 15 amino acids. Written as DNA, the CDR3 is TGTGCCAGCAGCTCCAACAGTGCAACTAATGAAAAACTGTTTTTT. Protein sequence: CASSSNSATNEKLFF. Variable domain in full (rest from reference TRBV7-9 and TRBJ1-4): DTGVSQNPRHKITKRGQNVTFRCDPISEHNRLYWYRQTLGQGPEFLTYFQNEAQLEKSRLLSDRFSAERPKGSFSTLEIQRTEQGDSAMYLCASSSNSATNEKLFFGSGTQLSVL.

The chain links TRBV5-6 to TRBJ1-3, with a possible D match to TRBD1 (5 bases). V lost 0 bases to trimming and J lost 2 bases, with 15 bases between them. CDR1 is SGHDT, CDR2 YYEEEE, per germline. CDR3 length: 17 amino acids. For the CDR3, the DNA is TGTGCCAGCAGCTTGGGTACTCAGGGTGGAACTGGAAACACCATATATTTT. The encoded protein is CASSLGTQGGTGNTIYF.

This sequence joins TRBV5-1 and TRBJ2-7; 7 nucleotides line up with TRBD2. The CDR3 has 15 residues. Trimming cost V 0 bases and J 1 base; bases outside gene matches: 4. Per the germline V gene, CDR1 is SGHRS and CDR2 is YFSETQ. The CDR3, as DNA: TGCGCCAGCAGCTTGGTTGCGGGGGATTCCTACGAGCAGTACTTC. The encoded protein is CASSLVAGDSYEQYF.

V and J are TRBV28 and TRBJ1-6; D remains ambiguous. Deletions cut 7 bases from V and 9 bases from J, with 19 bases between. CDR1 is MDHEN and CDR2 is SYDVKM in the germline V gene. The CDR3 totals 15 residues. The CDR3 sequence is CASTTPGNRGSPLHF. In DNA form, the CDR3 reads TGTGCCAGCACCACGCCCGGTAACCGGGGTTCACCCCTCCACTTT.

The rearrangement links TRBV5-1 to TRBJ1-1; 7 positions match TRBD1. The CDR3 consists of 16 residues. In germline, CDR1 is SGHRS, CDR2 YFSETQ. The V segment lost 4 bases and the J segment 4 bases; nucleotides outside the gene matches: 13. The CDR3 bases are TGCGCCAGCAGCGGGATAAACAGGGGCCCCTCCACTGAAGCTTTCTTT. Translating gives CASSGINRGPSTEAFF. The full variable domain, completed using reference TRBV5-1 and TRBJ1-1, is KAGVTQTPRYLIKTRGQQVTLSCSPISGHRSVSWYQQTPGQGLQFLFEYFSETQRNKGNFPGRFSGRQFSNSRSEMNVSTLELGDSALYLCASSGINRGPSTEAFFGQGTRLTVV.

The V gene is TRBV6-1, the J gene TRBJ1-1; weak D call: TRBD1 (6 bases). V was clipped by 2 bases and J by 6 bases, with 10 bases between them. The CDR3 runs to 13 residues. The germline gives CDR1 MNHNS, CDR2 SASEGT. The CDR3 DNA reads TGTGCCAGCAGTGAACTCAGGGGCGCTGAAGCTTTCTTT. Its protein is CASSELRGAEAFF.

This rearrangement joins TRBV5-1 to TRBJ1-3, with D tentatively TRBD1 (5 bases). Between the trimmed V and J ends, which lost 4 bases and 0 bases, there was a span of 17 bases. This CDR3 contains 17 residues. Germline assignment: CDR1 SGHRS and CDR2 YFSETQ. The DNA of the CDR3 is TGCGCCAGCAGCCAGGATGGACGGGGGGGCTCTGGAAACACCATATATTTT. As protein: CASSQDGRGGSGNTIYF. Full variable domain (rest looked up from reference TRBV5-1 and TRBJ1-3): KAGVTQTPRYLIKTRGQQVTLSCSPISGHRSVSWYQQTPGQGLQFLFEYFSETQRNKGNFPGRFSGRQFSNSRSEMNVSTLELGDSALYLCASSQDGRGGSGNTIYFGEGSWLTVV.

The CDR3 DNA reads TGTGCCAGCAGCGACCCGGGACAGGACCTCTCCTATGGCTACACCTTC. Translating it yields CASSDPGQDLSYGYTF. The chain links TRBV11-2 to TRBJ1-2; 8 bases are shared with TRBD1. CDR1 is SGHAT, CDR2 FQNNGV, per germline. The J segment lost 4 bases and the V segment lost 5 bases, leaving 12 bases of the junction unmatched. The length of the CDR3 is 16 residues.

Only a few counts were recorded for this clone. The gene calls are TRBV10-1 and TRBJ1-1; D perhaps matches TRBD1 (5 bases). Germline V CDR1 and CDR2: WNHNN, SYGVQD (reference sequence). Trimming removed 0 bases from V and 0 bases from J, with 17 bases in between. The CDR3 loop spans 18 amino acids. In DNA, the CDR3 is TGCGCCAGCAGTGAGTCGAACCTGACAGAGCTCCTGAACACTGAAGCTTTCTTT. Amino acid sequence: CASSESNLTELLNTEAFF.

V is TRBV6-5 and J is TRBJ1-5; D remains unclear. V was pared by 8 bases and J by 3 bases, with 5 bases between. CDR1 and CDR2 from the germline V gene are MNHEY and SVGAGI. The CDR3 has 11 amino acids. The CDR3: CASLNNQPQHF. The CDR3 DNA sequence: TGTGCCAGCCTAAACAATCAGCCCCAGCATTTT.

This clone was recorded once. This rearrangement joins TRBV4-1 to TRBJ2-7; 9 nucleotides agree with TRBD1. The CDR3 has 15 amino acids. Germline CDR1 MGHRA, CDR2 YSYEKL. The junction had 5 bases not matched to a gene; V was cut back by 1 base and J by 4 bases. The CDR3 DNA is TGCGCCAGCAGCCAAGGTGGGACAGGGTTGTACGAGCAGTACTTC. Amino acids: CASSQGGTGLYEQYF.

The chain has TRBV9 and TRBJ1-2; 10 nucleotides agree with TRBD1. The germline CDR1 and CDR2 sequences are SGDLS and YYNGEE. Unmatched junction bases numbered 3, after V lost 2 bases and J lost 8 bases. The CDR3 consists of 13 residues. The CDR3 here is CASSVTGGLGYTF. The CDR3, as DNA: TGTGCCAGCAGCGTGACAGGGGGCCTGGGCTACACCTTC.

Concerning this clone itself: At one end, the junction sequence differs from germline, possibly due to a read error. Within the sample, other DNA sequences also encode this same CDR3. The chain links TRBV6-6 to TRBJ1-3, with D possibly matching TRBD1 (6 bases). The CDR3 is made up of 14 amino acids. The V gene's germline CDR1 is MNHNY and CDR2 SVGAGI (reference sequence). The CDR3 region is CASDGGAGGNTIYF. The CDR3 nucleotides read TGCGCCAGCGATGGGGGGGCAGGGGGAAACACCATATATTTT.

In nucleotides, the CDR3 is TGTGCCAGCAGCCAAGAGATGAGGGCAGGGGGCTTCTATGGCTACACCTTC. Its protein product is CASSQEMRAGGFYGYTF. The chain carries TRBV14 and TRBJ1-2; the match to TRBD1 covers 8 bases. Germline V CDR1 and CDR2: SGHDN, FVKESK. V was pared by 0 bases and J by 4 bases, with 10 bases of the junction left unmatched. This CDR3 is built from 17 residues.

The chain combines TRBV5-1 with TRBJ2-1; TRBD2 is a possible D gene (7 bases). Per germline, CDR1 SGHRS and CDR2 YFSETQ. The CDR3 covers 15 residues. Trimming removed 3 bases at V and 5 bases at J, with 15 bases between. For the CDR3, the DNA is TGCGCCAGCAGCTGGAGGGGGGGCCCGGACAATGAGCAGTTCTTC. Translation gives CASSWRGGPDNEQFF.

This rearrangement joins TRBV11-2 to TRBJ2-7; 8 positions match TRBD2. CDR1 and CDR2 (germline): SGHAT, FQNNGV. The CDR3 runs 16 residues. After removal of 5 bases from V and 2 bases from J, the junction contained 11 bases not matched to a gene. The CDR3 bases are TGTGCCAGCAGCCCCTGGGGCGGGGGGCACCCCTACGAGCAGTACTTC. Its protein product is CASSPWGGGHPYEQYF.

The V gene is TRBV3-1 (or the pseudogene TRBV3-2), the J gene TRBJ2-3; tentative D call: TRBD2 (6 bases). Trimming cost V 1 base and J 1 base, with 12 bases left between them. CDR3 length: 16 amino acids. Germline V CDR1 and CDR2: LGHDT, YNNKEL (reference sequence). The CDR3 nucleotides are TGTGCCAGCAGCCAAGTATGGGGGGTCCGCACAGATACGCAGTATTTT. It specifies CASSQVWGVRTDTQYF.

This clone was recorded once. V is TRBV11-2 and J is TRBJ2-1; perhaps TRBD2 as D (6 bases). The length of the CDR3 is 14 residues. Germline V CDR1 and CDR2: SGHAT, FQNNGV. Trimming shortened V by 5 bases and J by 10 bases, and 18 bases separated the two germline ends. CDR3 sequence reads: CASSKTGTRGEQFF. The CDR3 bases are TGTGCCAGCAGCAAAACCGGGACTCGAGGCGAGCAGTTCTTC.

The rearrangement links TRBV6-5 to TRBJ2-2; D is perhaps TRBD2 (5 bases). The CDR3 has 12 amino acids. CDR1 and CDR2 (germline): MNHEY, SVGAGI. The ends were cut back, 6 bases at V and 3 bases at J, with 5 bases in the middle. This CDR3 is CASREDTGELFF. The CDR3 DNA is TGTGCCAGCAGGGAGGACACCGGGGAGCTGTTTTTT.

The chain joins TRBV10-2 to TRBJ2-3; 11 bases align to TRBD2. The CDR3 totals 15 residues. Germline CDR1 reads WSHSY; CDR2 reads SAAADI. V trimming: 4 bases; J trimming: 4 bases; junction bases outside the gene matches: 4. CDR3 region: CASSGVAGGPDTQYF. CDR3 in DNA: TGCGCCAGCAGTGGGGTAGCGGGGGGGCCAGATACGCAGTATTTT.

This clone has a handful of counts. The chain has TRBV7-9 and TRBJ2-6, with D unclear. This CDR3 region has 18 residues. Germline CDR1 SEHNR, CDR2 FQNEAQ (reference sequence). Trimming left V 5 bases short and J 5 bases short, with 22 bases between. The CDR3 nucleotides read TGTGCCAGCAGCCAAAATCTATACCATGAAAGTCGGGCCAACGTCCTGACTTTC. This codes for CASSQNLYHESRANVLTF.

This clone was seen only a few times. The rearrangement uses TRBV10-3 and TRBJ2-7; TRBD2 might be the D (6 bases). The CDR3 extends over 13 amino acids. CDR1 ENHRY and CDR2 SYGVKD come from the germline V gene. Trimming shortened V by 4 bases and J by 6 bases, and 13 bases separated the two germline ends. In nucleotides, the CDR3 is TGTGCCATCAGTGGGGGAGGAGGGGTCGAGCAGTACTTC. This gives the protein CAISGGGGVEQYF.